These 14 T cell receptor beta chains originate from one sample sequenced in a study of T cell responses to AZD1222 COVID-19 vaccine. Data came from immunoSEQ multiplex PCR; TCRdb stores just in-frame clones and leaves some out. Of 83,000 or so clones in the sample, roughly 90% were seen once. The material was peripheral blood, obtained on day 0 of MenACWY control vaccination. These receptors all stem from an adult in good health.

CDR3 in amino acids: CASSLHRQANSPLHF. The DNA for the CDR3 is TGCGCCAGCAGTCTCCACCGACAGGCCAATTCACCCCTCCACTTT. The chain employs TRBV23-1 and TRBJ1-6, with D tentatively TRBD1 (6 bases). Being an ORF, TRBV23-1 has a function that is uncertain. V was pared by 4 bases and J by 7 bases, with 14 bases between. The CDR3 length is 15 residues.

The V gene is TRBV7-7, the J gene TRBJ2-3; D unclear. V shed 4 bases and J shed 6 bases, with 11 bases lying between them. Per germline, CDR1 SSHAT and CDR2 FNYEAQ (reference sequence). The CDR3 is 13 amino acids. The CDR3 DNA sequence: TGTGCCAGCAGCTCCACCCCCGGGGATACGCAGTATTTT. Protein: CASSSTPGDTQYF.

CDR3 DNA: TGCGCCAGCAGTGAGTCAAAAGGGGCCCAAGAGACCCAGTACTTC. This gives the protein CASSESKGAQETQYF. The chain couples TRBV10-1 to TRBJ2-5; D might be TRBD1 (5 bases). Trimming left V 0 bases short and J 1 base short, with 9 bases between. This CDR3 spans 15 amino acids. Germline lookup yields CDR1 WNHNN and CDR2 SYGVQD (reference sequence).

V and J are TRBV6-6 and TRBJ1-4; 8 bases agree with TRBD1. V dropped 5 bases and J dropped 7; count of bases not matched to a gene: 12. The CDR3 is 16 amino acids. CDR1 and CDR2 (germline): MNHNY, SVGAGI (reference sequence). The CDR3 coding sequence is TGTGCCAGCAGTGCACTGGGACAGGCAGTTTCTGAAAAACTGTTTTTT. This sequence encodes CASSALGQAVSEKLFF.

This chain joins TRBV20-1 and TRBJ2-7; TRBD2 matches 11 bases. This CDR3 contains 17 residues. Germline lookup yields CDR1 DFQATT and CDR2 SNEGSKA (reference sequence). Trimming removed 3 bases from V and 0 bases from J; junction bases left unmatched: 10. The CDR3, as DNA: TGCAGTGCTAGTCCAAAGGGGACTAGCGGATACTCCTACGAGCAGTACTTC. Translating gives CSASPKGTSGYSYEQYF.

The chain employs TRBV6-2 or TRBV6-3 and TRBJ2-7; 13 nucleotides match TRBD2. The germline V gene encodes CDR1 MNHEY and CDR2 SVGEGT. Losses at the gene ends were 3 bases for V and 3 bases for J; bases not matched to a gene: 8. There are 17 residues in the CDR3. The DNA for the CDR3 is TGTGCCAGCAGTTATACTAGCGGGAGGGCGTTTCTCTACGAGCAGTACTTC. This codes for CASSYTSGRAFLYEQYF.

This chain joins TRBV5-1 and TRBJ1-1; TRBD1 matches 10 bases. The germline CDR1 and CDR2 sequences are SGHRS and YFSETQ. Trimming at V came to 0 bases and at J to 10 bases, leaving 6 bases not matched to a gene. The CDR3 runs to 14 residues. The DNA for the CDR3 is TGCGCCAGCAGCTTGGGGACAGGGGGGAGCGGAGCTTTCTTT. The encoded protein is CASSLGTGGSGAFF.

The rearrangement links TRBV7-2 to TRBJ2-7; TRBD2 aligns across 10 bases. J was trimmed by 2 bases and V by 2 bases; bases with no gene match: 3. CDR3 length equals 15 residues. CDR1 and CDR2 (germline): SGHTA, FQGNSA. The CDR3 region is CASSLLAGGAYEQYF. Here the CDR3 DNA reads TGTGCCAGCAGCTTATTAGCGGGAGGAGCCTACGAGCAGTACTTC.

The gene calls are TRBV27 and TRBJ2-4, with 9 bases fitting TRBD2. CDR3 size: 16 residues. Losses at the gene ends were 6 bases for V and 8 bases for J; bases not matched to a gene: 14. Germline V CDR1 and CDR2: MNHEY, SMNVEV (reference sequence). The DNA of the CDR3 is TGTGCCAGCAGAGAGCTTAGCGGGAGAGGGAGGGACATTCAGTACTTC. This gives the protein CASRELSGRGRDIQYF.

The J gene is TRBJ1-5, the V gene TRBV28; D call uncertain. This CDR3 is 15 amino acids long. From germline, CDR1 is MDHEN and CDR2 SYDVKM. The germline V and J ends were trimmed by 3 bases and 0 bases, with 9 bases remaining between them. CDR3 nucleotide sequence: TGTGCCAGCAGTTTTATAGGTGATAGCAATCAGCCCCAGCATTTT. Residues: CASSFIGDSNQPQHF.

The chain is built from TRBV20-1 and TRBJ2-7; weak D call: TRBD2 (7 bases). Germline V lookup: CDR1 DFQATT, CDR2 SNEGSKA (reference sequence). The CDR3 spans 11 residues. V lost 6 bases and J lost 7, with 13 bases in between. The chain's CDR3 is CSAGGAREQYF. The CDR3 region has the DNA TGCAGTGCGGGGGGGGCGCGAGAGCAGTACTTC.

V is TRBV3-1 (or the pseudogene TRBV3-2) and J is TRBJ2-5; tentative D call: TRBD2 (6 bases). Trimming took off 4 bases at V and 1 base at J, with 10 bases between the two ends. The CDR3 spans 14 residues. CDR1 is LGHDT and CDR2 is YNNKEL in the germline V gene (reference sequence). Here the CDR3 DNA reads TGTGCCAGCAGCCCACCGGGGGTCCAAGAGACCCAGTACTTC. This gives the protein CASSPPGVQETQYF.

The chain uses TRBV21-1 and TRBJ1-3; the table's D call of TRBD1 was not tested on the DNA. TRBV21-1 is a pseudogene segment. CDR3 length equals 21 residues. As DNA, the CDR3 is TGTGCCAGCAGCACCAATGCCGGTAGGGGGCCCGGACCTGGCTCTGGAAACACCATATATTTT. Its translation: CASSTNAGRGPGPGSGNTIYF.

The chain has TRBV10-3 and TRBJ1-2; D remains unclear. Deletions cut 8 bases from V and 2 bases from J, with 33 bases between. CDR3 length equals 20 residues. The V gene's germline CDR1 is ENHRY and CDR2 SYGVKD. CDR3 nucleotide sequence: TGTGCCATCGGCCCGAGAACTATGGCTACACCTTTGGGCGAGAACTATGGCTACACCTTC. Its translation: CAIGPRTMATPLGENYGYTF.